These 28 T cell receptor beta chains were sequenced from one sample in a study of Tregs in tolerant kidney transplant recipients. Here immunoSEQ multiplex PCR was the method, and the copy in TCRdb shows in-frame clones only, minus some. The sample carries 90,000 or so clones, more than 90% recorded once. The specimen sequenced was CD8+ T cells from blood. The receptors come from a human donor in good health.

The chain carries TRBV18 and TRBJ2-7, with D possibly being TRBD2 (6 bases). The CDR3 length is 14 residues. The V end was cut by 2 bases, the J end by 2 bases, with 10 bases between. CDR1 KGHSH and CDR2 LQKENI come from the germline V gene. CDR3 amino acids: CASSPWGVTYEQYF. The CDR3 bases are TGTGCCAGCTCACCATGGGGGGTAACCTACGAGCAGTACTTC.

This clone was detected once. The chain uses TRBV7-2 and TRBJ2-1; no firm D call. CDR1 and CDR2 (germline): SGHTA, FQGNSA. V was clipped by 5 bases and J by 10 bases, with 12 bases between them. The CDR3 has 12 amino acids. CDR3 residues: CASSHGLFEQFF. CDR3 coding DNA: TGTGCCAGCAGCCACGGTCTATTCGAGCAGTTCTTC.

This clone was detected only a few times. The chain combines TRBV2 with TRBJ2-1; tentatively, D is TRBD1 (5 bases). CDR3 size: 14 residues. V dropped 8 bases and J dropped 0 bases, with 11 bases sitting between them. Germline V gene lookup returns CDR1 SNHLY and CDR2 FYNNEI. The CDR3: CASLWQGSYNEQFF. The DNA of the CDR3 is TGTGCCAGCTTATGGCAGGGCTCCTACAATGAGCAGTTCTTC.

The chain links TRBV6-6 to TRBJ2-7; no reliable D call. V was pared by 0 bases and J by 0 bases, with 6 bases between. This CDR3 spans 14 amino acids. In germline, CDR1 is MNHNY, CDR2 SVGAGI (reference sequence). CDR3 region: CASSYSAVSYEQYF. CDR3 sequence (DNA): TGTGCCAGCAGTTACTCGGCGGTCTCCTACGAGCAGTACTTC.

V is TRBV28 and J is TRBJ2-5, with 10 bases that match TRBD1. The CDR3 is 16 amino acids. The ends lost 6 bases at V and 4 bases at J; junction bases unmatched: 11. CDR1 is MDHEN, CDR2 SYDVKM, per germline. The DNA for the CDR3 is TGTGCCAGCAGGGACGGGCGGACAGGGGGGGTAGAGACCCAGTACTTC. Protein sequence: CASRDGRTGGVETQYF.

The rearrangement links TRBV7-3 to TRBJ2-3; the D is unclear. This CDR3 comprises 12 residues. Trimming removed 5 bases from V and 3 bases from J, with 6 bases in between. Looked up from germline, CDR1 is SGHTA and CDR2 is FQGTGA. Written as DNA, the CDR3 is TGTGCCAGCAGCGATGATACAGATACGCAGTATTTT. Translation gives CASSDDTDTQYF.

V is TRBV6-5 and J is TRBJ1-2; D unresolved. Deletions cut 2 bases from V and 0 bases from J, with 10 bases between. The CDR3 runs to 15 residues. Germline V lookup: CDR1 MNHEY, CDR2 SVGAGI. In DNA, the CDR3 is TGTGCCAGCAGTTACGAAGGGAAGTCTAACTATGGCTACACCTTC. Encoded protein: CASSYEGKSNYGYTF.

This clone appeared once. This chain connects TRBV2 to TRBJ2-3, with TRBD1 identical over 7 bases. Trimming removed 11 bases from V and 4 bases from J; junction bases left unmatched: 9. The length of the CDR3 is 13 residues. In germline, CDR1 is SNHLY, CDR2 FYNNEI. DNA for the CDR3: TGTGCCTGGCTGACAGGGTACGCAGATACGCAGTATTTT. This codes for CAWLTGYADTQYF.

The chain couples TRBV10-2 to TRBJ2-3, with 8 bases identical to TRBD2. Per the germline V gene, CDR1 is WSHSY and CDR2 is SAAADI. There are 13 residues in the CDR3. V trimming: 6 bases; J trimming: 3 bases; junction bases outside the gene matches: 2. The CDR3 is CASSGRVTDTQYF. The CDR3 DNA reads as TGCGCCAGCAGCGGGAGGGTAACAGATACGCAGTATTTT.

The genes are TRBV30 and TRBJ1-5, with D hard to call. Per germline, CDR1 GTSNPN and CDR2 SVGIG (reference sequence). CDR3 size: 15 residues. V was shortened by 2 bases and J by 3 bases, with 14 bases between the two germline ends. The chain's CDR3 is CAWSHMGLHNQPQHF. The CDR3 bases are TGTGCCTGGAGTCATATGGGGTTACACAATCAGCCCCAGCATTTT.

The rearrangement joins TRBV27 to TRBJ2-3, with 14 bases that match TRBD2. The CDR3 spans 16 residues. CDR1 and CDR2 from the germline V gene are MNHEY and SMNVEV (reference sequence). After removal of 7 bases from V and 5 bases from J, the junction contained 8 bases not matched to a gene. For the CDR3, the DNA is TGTGCCAGCACCACCTCCGGGACTAGCGGGGGAGATACGCAGTATTTT. Translated, it gives CASTTSGTSGGDTQYF.

The chain is built from TRBV19 and TRBJ2-1; no clear D gene. The CDR3 loop spans 14 amino acids. V was shortened by 2 bases and J by 0 bases, with 5 bases between the two germline ends. Germline V gene sequence: CDR1 LNHDA, CDR2 SQIVND (reference sequence). The CDR3 DNA reads as TGTGCCAGTAGTATAAGCCTCTCCTACAATGAGCAGTTCTTC. This translates into CASSISLSYNEQFF.

This rearrangement joins TRBV29-1 to TRBJ1-2; D ambiguous. The CDR3 contains 10 residues. V was trimmed by 2 bases and J by 5 bases, leaving 3 bases between them. The germline V gene has CDR1 SQVTM and CDR2 ANQGSEA. CDR3 sequence: CSVELYGYTF. In DNA, the CDR3 is TGCAGCGTTGAACTTTATGGCTACACCTTC.

The chain links TRBV29-1 to TRBJ2-7, with D possibly being TRBD2 (6 bases). The CDR3 length is 12 residues. The germline V gene encodes CDR1 SQVTM and CDR2 ANQGSEA. Trimming shortened V by 7 bases and J by 3 bases, and 13 bases separated the two germline ends. CDR3 sequence reads: CSGRSGGYEQYF. CDR3 coding DNA: TGCAGCGGGAGGTCCGGGGGCTACGAGCAGTACTTC.

V is TRBV19 and J is TRBJ1-3; unclear D gene. This CDR3 is built from 13 residues. Trimming removed 5 bases from V and 2 bases from J, with 7 bases in between. Germline loops: CDR1 LNHDA, CDR2 SQIVND (reference sequence). The CDR3 bases are TGTGCCAGTAGTCCGTTCGCTGGAAACACCATATATTTT. Translated, it gives CASSPFAGNTIYF.

The chain is built from TRBV6-1 and TRBJ1-5; D gene uncertain. The CDR3 has 14 residues. Between the trimmed V and J ends, which lost 7 bases and 0 bases, there was a span of 10 bases. CDR1 is MNHNS, CDR2 SASEGT, per germline. The DNA of the CDR3 is TGTGCCAGCAAAGGCCCCGTTAGCAATCAGCCCCAGCATTTT. Translating gives CASKGPVSNQPQHF.

The chain has TRBV27 and TRBJ1-2, with D perhaps TRBD1 (6 bases). This CDR3 spans 14 amino acids. Germline V gene lookup returns CDR1 MNHEY and CDR2 SMNVEV (reference sequence). V dropped 3 bases and J dropped 7 bases, with 15 bases sitting between them. The CDR3 protein is CASSFGGPQRGYTF. In nucleotides, the CDR3 is TGTGCCAGCAGTTTTGGGGGGCCACAGCGTGGCTACACCTTC.

The chain recombines TRBV30 with TRBJ1-3, with 10 positions matching TRBD1. CDR1 and CDR2 (germline): GTSNPN, SVGIG (reference sequence). Trimming removed 2 bases from V and 6 bases from J; junction bases left unmatched: 7. The CDR3 has 15 residues. CDR3 bases: TGTGCCTGGAGTACTGGACAGGGGGTAGTAAACACCATATATTTT. Protein product: CAWSTGQGVVNTIYF.

The J gene is TRBJ1-1, the V gene TRBV2; D gene uncertain. The germline gives CDR1 SNHLY, CDR2 FYNNEI. The CDR3 has 15 amino acids. The V end was cut by 4 bases, the J end by 0 bases, with 12 bases between. CDR3 coding DNA: TGTGCCAGCAGTGTGGCGAACTTTATGAACACTGAAGCTTTCTTT. Translation gives CASSVANFMNTEAFF. Full variable domain (missing parts from reference TRBV2 and TRBJ1-1): EPEVTQTPSHQVTQMGQEVILRCVPISNHLYFYWYRQILGQKVEFLVSFYNNEISEKSEIFDDQFSVERPDGSNFTLKIRSTKLEDSAMYFCASSVANFMNTEAFFGQGTRLTVV.

The chain is built from TRBV27 and TRBJ2-2; D gene ambiguous. This CDR3 has 12 amino acids. Trimming cost V 3 bases and J 6 bases, with 5 bases left between them. From germline, CDR1 is MNHEY and CDR2 SMNVEV (reference sequence). CDR3 in amino acids: CASSFRPGELFF. The CDR3 DNA is TGTGCCAGCAGTTTCAGGCCCGGGGAGCTGTTTTTT.

The genes are TRBV7-9 and TRBJ2-3, with D tentatively TRBD1 or TRBD2 (5 bases each). CDR3 length equals 13 residues. CDR1 SEHNR and CDR2 FQNEAQ come from the germline V gene (reference sequence). Trimming left V 8 bases short and J 4 bases short, with 13 bases between. CDR3 sequence: CASGLRGPDTQYF. The CDR3 coding sequence is TGTGCCAGCGGTTTACGGGGCCCAGATACGCAGTATTTT.

The table lists this clone with a few counts. This chain joins TRBV2 and TRBJ1-6, with TRBD1 identical over 10 bases. CDR3 length: 17 amino acids. J lost 5 bases, V lost 1 base, and 5 bases had no gene match. CDR1 and CDR2 (germline): SNHLY, FYNNEI. The CDR3 is CASSEDRTGGDNSPLHF. The CDR3 bases are TGTGCCAGCAGTGAAGATCGGACAGGGGGGGATAATTCACCCCTCCACTTT.

The gene calls are TRBV9 and TRBJ1-2; D perhaps matches TRBD1 (6 bases). From germline, CDR1 is SGDLS and CDR2 YYNGEE. Deletions cut 4 bases from V and 8 bases from J, with 18 bases between. The CDR3 loop spans 14 amino acids. This CDR3 is CASSNRQAPRGYTF. The CDR3 nucleotides read TGTGCCAGCAGCAATAGACAGGCTCCTAGGGGCTACACCTTC. Based on the CDR3 plus reference TRBV9 and TRBJ1-2, the full variable domain is DSGVTQTPKHLITATGQRVTLRCSPRSGDLSVYWYQQSLDQGLQFLIQYYNGEERAKGNILERFSAQQFPDLHSELNLSSLELGDSALYFCASSNRQAPRGYTFGSGTRLTVV.

The chain uses TRBV7-2 and TRBJ2-7, with D maybe TRBD1 (6 bases). This CDR3 spans 14 amino acids. The germline gives CDR1 SGHTA, CDR2 FQGNSA. The V gene lost 6 bases and the J gene lost 2 bases, with 14 bases spanning the gap. CDR3 in DNA: TGTGCCAGCAGTCCTCGGCAGGGGACCTACGAGCAGTACTTC. Protein sequence: CASSPRQGTYEQYF.

The V and J genes are TRBV10-2 and TRBJ2-5, with 7 bases matching TRBD1. This CDR3 has 15 amino acids. Germline CDR1 WSHSY, CDR2 SAAADI. V shed 0 bases and J 5 bases; nucleotides not matched to a gene: 6. The CDR3 loop reads CASSESGDSMETQYF. As DNA, the CDR3 is TGCGCCAGCAGTGAGTCGGGGGACAGCATGGAGACCCAGTACTTC.

The chain uses TRBV11-2 and TRBJ1-2; possibly TRBD1 for D (5 bases). The CDR3 is made up of 14 amino acids. Trimming pared 1 base from V and 4 bases from J, leaving 10 bases between. Per the germline V gene, CDR1 is SGHAT and CDR2 is FQNNGV. In DNA, the CDR3 is TGTGCCAGCAGCTTAGGGGGCGTCGGCTATGGCTACACCTTC. It translates to CASSLGGVGYGYTF.

The chain recombines TRBV27 with TRBJ1-2, with D unclear. V lost 6 bases and J lost 1, with 15 bases in between. This CDR3 is built from 15 residues. CDR1 and CDR2 (germline): MNHEY, SMNVEV (reference sequence). The DNA of the CDR3 is TGTGCCAGCAGCCCCCGGGAAGCGCTTAACTATGGCTACACCTTC. Its translation is CASSPREALNYGYTF.

Worth noting for this clone: One end of the junction varies from germline; a read error may be responsible. The chain recombines TRBV7-8 with TRBJ2-5, with D unresolved. The CDR3 is 11 residues long. Germline V CDR1 and CDR2: SGHVS, FQNEAQ. The chain's CDR3 is CASSSDGFLDF. The CDR3 nucleotides are TGTGCCAGCAGCTCCGACGGGTTTCTGGACTTC.